The clone carrying this T cell receptor (beta chain) rates as medium-sized. Its target is not known. These data originate in a study of blood T cells in healthy people across ages. Study-level results: The study could not conclusively compare naive and antigen-experienced cells, given its unsorted PBMCs.

Per sample, at least 6 micrograms of total RNA were extracted. The length of the CDR3 is 15 residues. J lost 4 bases, V lost 5 bases, and 0 bases had no gene match. Combining a sample-barcoded 5' primer with a J-beta primer mix, a second PCR ran for 7 to 11 cycles. Every cDNA was tagged by a template-switch adaptor with 12 random nucleotides. The yield of each sample was at least 3 million CDR3-containing paired-end reads. Via MiXCR, TCRdb re-called the 5' RACE reads, giving one row per CDR3 protein. Of around 1,000,000 distinct CDR3 sequences in the sample, around two fifths are singletons; the top ten hold roughly 13%.

The source of this sequence is a man between 18 and 35 years old in good health. Material: blood. The chain uses TRBV12-3 or TRBV12-4 and TRBJ2-1; 15 nucleotides agree with TRBD2. CDR3 coding DNA: TGTGCCAGCAGTGGGACTAGCGGGGGGTACAATGAGCAGTTCTTC. Its protein product is CASSGTSGGYNEQFF.